The 18 T cell receptor beta chains reported below all come from one sample, sequenced in a study of blood T cell repertoires in COVID-19. Method: immunoSEQ multiplex PCR; TCRdb's copy keeps in-frame clones and lacks some. The table records around 190,000 clones, 75% to 85% of them present only once. The sample taken for sequencing was peripheral blood. These receptors all stem from a woman between 40 and 50 years old with COVID-19, enrolled during active disease.

CDR3 amino acids: CASSLTGQGVHYGYTF. CDR3 coding DNA: TGTGCCAGCAGTTTAACGGGACAGGGGGTTCACTATGGCTACACCTTC. The chain uses TRBV28 and TRBJ1-2; 11 bases fit TRBD1. Germline V CDR1 and CDR2: MDHEN, SYDVKM. CDR3 length: 16 amino acids. The V and J ends lost 2 bases and 3 bases, in that order; junction bases with no gene match: 5.

The chain recombines TRBV12-3 or TRBV12-4 with TRBJ1-1; D uncertain. CDR3 length equals 10 residues. V was shortened by 8 bases and J by 3 bases, with 4 bases between the two germline ends. CDR3 sequence (DNA): TGTGCCAGCGGAGACACTGAAGCTTTCTTT. Translated, it gives CASGDTEAFF.

V usage is TRBV27 and J usage is TRBJ2-2, with D tentatively TRBD1 (6 bases). The CDR3 runs 13 residues. CDR1 and CDR2 from the germline V gene are MNHEY and SMNVEV (reference sequence). Trimming cost V 2 bases and J 7 bases, with 8 bases left between them. CDR3 residues: CASSLEGHGELFF. In nucleotides, the CDR3 is TGTGCCAGCAGTTTAGAGGGACACGGGGAGCTGTTTTTT.

The V and J genes are TRBV30 and TRBJ2-5; D gene unclear. CDR1 and CDR2 (germline): GTSNPN, SVGIG (reference sequence). V shed 2 bases and J shed 5 bases, with 9 bases lying between them. This CDR3 spans 12 amino acids. Here the CDR3 DNA reads TGTGCCTGGAGTACCTACGCGGAGACCCAGTACTTC. Its protein is CAWSTYAETQYF.

This clone was seen only a few times. CDR3 bases: TGTGCCAGCTCACGTACAGACAACACCGGGGAGCTGTTTTTT. Protein product: CASSRTDNTGELFF. The chain is built from TRBV18 and TRBJ2-2, with unresolved D. The CDR3 runs to 14 residues. Trimming cost V 4 bases and J 2 bases, with 8 bases left between them. Germline V gene sequence: CDR1 KGHSH, CDR2 LQKENI.

V usage is TRBV14 and J usage is TRBJ2-7, with D possibly being TRBD2 (5 bases). The CDR3 is 15 amino acids. Per germline, CDR1 SGHDN and CDR2 FVKESK. The germline V and J ends were trimmed by 3 bases and 2 bases, with 14 bases remaining between them. The CDR3 bases are TGTGCCAGCAGCCACCCCGGGGATCCCACCTACGAGCAGTACTTC. Its translation is CASSHPGDPTYEQYF.

This rearrangement joins TRBV2 to TRBJ2-7, with D maybe TRBD1 (6 bases). Germline values: CDR1 SNHLY, CDR2 FYNNEI. V was clipped by 4 bases and J by 4 bases, with 8 bases between them. There are 12 residues in the CDR3. CDR3 bases: TGTGCCAGCAGTGGACAGGCGTACGAGCAGTACTTC. The encoded protein is CASSGQAYEQYF. The full variable domain, with the rest looked up from reference TRBV2 and TRBJ2-7, is EPEVTQTPSHQVTQMGQEVILRCVPISNHLYFYWYRQILGQKVEFLVSFYNNEISEKSEIFDDQFSVERPDGSNFTLKIRSTKLEDSAMYFCASSGQAYEQYFGPGTRLTVT.

This chain links TRBV7-3 with TRBJ2-5; 12 nucleotides line up with TRBD2. From germline, CDR1 is SGHTA and CDR2 FQGTGA. V shed 6 bases and J 4 bases; nucleotides not matched to a gene: 6. This CDR3 is built from 15 residues. The CDR3 loop reads CASSRTSGAGETQYF. The CDR3 coding sequence is TGTGCCAGCAGTCGGACTAGCGGGGCGGGAGAGACCCAGTACTTC.

This chain connects TRBV6-5 to TRBJ1-2, with D maybe TRBD1 (6 bases). V lost 6 bases and J 13 bases, leaving 15 bases between the germline ends. The CDR3 is 11 residues long. Germline V gives CDR1 MNHEY, CDR2 SVGAGI. The CDR3 here is CASSLGQWITF. The CDR3 bases are TGTGCCAGCAGCCTTGGACAGTGGATCACCTTC.

V is TRBV6-5 and J is TRBJ2-1, with D possibly TRBD2 on 7 matching bases. The germline V and J ends were trimmed by 7 bases and 4 bases, with 17 bases remaining between them. The CDR3 length is 15 residues. Germline V gene data show CDR1 as MNHEY and CDR2 as SVGAGI. CDR3 in amino acids: CASTTTGGQYNEQFF. CDR3 coding DNA: TGTGCCAGCACCACGACGGGGGGCCAGTACAATGAGCAGTTCTTC.

The CDR3 nucleotides read TGTGCCAGCAGAAGGGGCGAAGGTGGCTACACCTTC. Translation: CASRRGEGGYTF. The genes are TRBV12-3 or TRBV12-4 and TRBJ1-2; tentatively, D is TRBD1 (5 bases). This CDR3 contains 12 residues. V was pared by 6 bases and J by 7 bases, with 12 bases between.

The V and J genes are TRBV3-1 (or the pseudogene TRBV3-2) and TRBJ1-3; maybe TRBD1 (6 bases). V was pared by 5 bases and J by 0 bases, with 14 bases between. The CDR3 contains 16 residues. Germline CDR1 and CDR2: LGHDT and YNNKEL (reference sequence). The CDR3 region is CASSDRLRISGNTIYF. CDR3 sequence (DNA): TGTGCCAGCAGCGACAGGTTACGGATCTCTGGAAACACCATATATTTT.

This clone was seen repeatedly, ten times or more. In the same sample, other DNA sequences code for this CDR3. The chain has TRBV11-2 and TRBJ2-1; the D gene is possibly TRBD1 (7 bases). The CDR3 loop spans 16 amino acids. V was trimmed by 2 bases and J by 0 bases, leaving 11 bases between them. Germline lookup yields CDR1 SGHAT and CDR2 FQNNGV. The CDR3 here is CASSLRGDSSYNEQFF. DNA for the CDR3: TGTGCCAGCAGCTTACGCGGGGACAGCTCCTACAATGAGCAGTTCTTC. Full variable domain (remainder filled in from reference TRBV11-2 and TRBJ2-1): EAGVAQSPRYKIIEKRQSVAFWCNPISGHATLYWYQQILGQGPKLLIQFQNNGVVDDSQLPKDRFSAERLKGVDSTLKIQPAKLEDSAVYLCASSLRGDSSYNEQFFGPGTRLTVL.

This clone was counted once. The rearrangement uses TRBV6-1 and TRBJ1-2; D possibly corresponds to TRBD1 (5 bases). The V gene's germline CDR1 is MNHNS and CDR2 SASEGT. The CDR3 spans 16 residues. V was trimmed by 2 bases and J by 2 bases, leaving 15 bases between them. The CDR3 reads CASSEIGGVTNYGYTF. The CDR3 region has the DNA TGTGCCAGCAGTGAAATTGGGGGGGTGACGAACTATGGCTACACCTTC.

This clone was found a few times. CDR3 loop: CVLWGGPSNQPQHF. CDR3 nucleotide sequence: TGTGTTCTTTGGGGGGGCCCTAGCAATCAGCCCCAGCATTTT. This chain connects TRBV7-3 to TRBJ1-5; the D gene is possibly TRBD1 (6 bases). The germline V gene has CDR1 SGHTA and CDR2 FQGTGA. This CDR3 spans 14 amino acids.

This clone came up a few times. The rearrangement uses TRBV9 and TRBJ2-7; D gene uncertain. This CDR3 contains 14 residues. V was pared by 0 bases and J by 0 bases, with 7 bases between. Germline CDR1 SGDLS, CDR2 YYNGEE. The CDR3 DNA follows: TGTGCCAGCAGCGTAGGTCTGTCCTCCTACGAGCAGTACTTC. It yields the protein CASSVGLSSYEQYF.

The genes are TRBV10-3 and TRBJ1-1; D gene unclear. The CDR3 runs 14 residues. Germline CDR1 ENHRY, CDR2 SYGVKD. Deletions cut 0 bases from V and 2 bases from J, with 7 bases between. The CDR3 protein is CAISESNSNTEAFF. The CDR3 region has the DNA TGTGCCATCAGTGAGTCGAACTCAAACACTGAAGCTTTCTTT.

The chain is built from TRBV30 and TRBJ1-5; the D gene is possibly TRBD1 (5 bases). The V and J ends lost 3 bases and 6 bases respectively, with 15 bases between them. CDR3 length: 14 amino acids. CDR1 and CDR2 (germline): GTSNPN, SVGIG (reference sequence). This CDR3 is CAWSGGGLSQPQHF. CDR3 bases: TGTGCCTGGAGCGGGGGGGGTCTCTCTCAGCCCCAGCATTTT. Full variable domain (remainder filled in from reference TRBV30 and TRBJ1-5): SQTIHQWPATLVQPVGSPLSLECTVEGTSNPNLYWYRQAAGRGLQLLFYSVGIGQISSEVPQNLSASRPQDRQFILSSKKLLLSDSGFYLCAWSGGGLSQPQHFGDGTRLSIL.